This T cell receptor (beta chain) was identified during a study of cytomegalovirus exposure and HLA in healthy donors. Trimming cost V 2 bases and J 6 bases, with 12 bases left between them. Per the germline V gene, CDR1 is SGHRS and CDR2 is YFSETQ. The CDR3 spans 14 residues. PCR employed 60 Vbeta and 13 Jbeta primers. Only in-frame clones appear in the TCRdb table, and some are missing; sequencing was by immunoSEQ multiplex PCR. Altogether fewer than 200,000 clones are present, 81% being singletons, with the ten largest covering 4.9%. This sequence originates from a woman aged 18-35 years in good health and CMV-seropositive. The gene calls are TRBV5-1 and TRBJ1-5, with TRBD1 as a possible D gene (6 bases). Sequenced material: PBMCs. In DNA, the CDR3 is TGCGCCAGCAGCTTCGGGGAGGGGGGTCAGCCCCAGCATTTT. Translation: CASSFGEGGQPQHF.